A single sample gave rise to the 23 T cell receptor beta chains below, sequenced in a study of cytomegalovirus exposure and HLA in healthy donors. PCR used 60 Vbeta primers and 13 Jbeta primers. TCRdb keeps only in-frame clones here, not all; method: immunoSEQ multiplex PCR. The table records 110,000 or so clones, over 60% of them present only once. The sequenced sample was PBMCs. These receptors were collected from a young man in good health and CMV-seropositive.

This chain links TRBV7-6 with TRBJ2-7; a possible D gene is TRBD1 (6 bases). V was pared by 0 bases and J by 2 bases, with 8 bases between. This CDR3 is built from 14 residues. The germline CDR1 and CDR2 sequences are SGHVS and FNYEAQ. CDR3 region: CASSLAGAAYEQYF. DNA of the CDR3: TGTGCCAGCAGCTTAGCGGGGGCAGCCTACGAGCAGTACTTC.

This clone occurred a few times. J is TRBJ2-5 and V is TRBV7-8, with 10 bases that match TRBD2. The CDR3 is made up of 14 amino acids. The V segment lost 10 bases and the J segment 5 bases; nucleotides outside the gene matches: 10. Per germline, CDR1 SGHVS and CDR2 FQNEAQ. In DNA, the CDR3 is TGTGCCATCCGACCAGCGGGAGGGCCGGAGACCCAGTACTTC. Its translation: CAIRPAGGPETQYF.

V is TRBV30 and J is TRBJ2-7; TRBD1 matches at 9 bases. With 5 bases clipped from V and 0 bases from J, the junction kept 17 bases outside the gene matches. Germline CDR1 and CDR2: GTSNPN and SVGIG (reference sequence). CDR3 length equals 18 residues. The CDR3 DNA reads TGTGCCTGGGCCCTTCCGGGACAGGGCACCTTCTTCTCCTACGAGCAGTACTTC. It specifies CAWALPGQGTFFSYEQYF.

CDR3 amino acids: CASSPLATRIGNTIYF. CDR3 DNA: TGTGCCAGCTCACCCTTAGCTACTAGGATTGGAAACACCATATATTTT. This chain joins TRBV18 and TRBJ1-3; D gene ambiguous. Germline CDR1 and CDR2: KGHSH and LQKENI. The CDR3 is 16 amino acids. Deletions cut 3 bases from V and 3 bases from J, with 15 bases between.

This chain links TRBV15 with TRBJ1-4; D is possibly TRBD1 (6 bases). The V gene lost 4 bases and the J gene lost 4 bases, with 10 bases spanning the gap. This CDR3 has 14 amino acids. Germline CDR1 reads LNHNV; CDR2 reads YYDKDF (reference sequence). This chain's CDR3 is CATSTGAINEKLFF. The CDR3 DNA follows: TGTGCCACCAGCACAGGGGCGATTAATGAAAAACTGTTTTTT.

This clone was seen just once. The chain combines TRBV5-1 with TRBJ2-1; TRBD2 aligns across 13 bases. CDR1 and CDR2 from the germline V gene are SGHRS and YFSETQ. V lost 1 base and J lost 9; bases outside the gene matches: 7. The CDR3 contains 16 residues. CDR3 sequence reads: CASSLPTSGRVGEQFF. DNA of the CDR3: TGCGCCAGCAGCTTGCCTACTAGCGGGAGGGTTGGTGAGCAGTTCTTC.

This clone was seen more than once but under ten times. This rearrangement joins TRBV6-6 to TRBJ1-2; D is perhaps TRBD1 (6 bases). Per germline, CDR1 MNHNY and CDR2 SVGAGI (reference sequence). Between the trimmed V and J ends, which lost 2 bases and 6 bases, there was a span of 7 bases. The CDR3 extends over 12 amino acids. CDR3 DNA sequence: TGTGCCAGCAGTTACCAGGGGAATGGCTACACCTTC. Its protein product is CASSYQGNGYTF.

This clone was seen a few times. The rearrangement joins TRBV6-1 to TRBJ1-1, with TRBD1 matching 10 bases. The CDR3 loop spans 14 amino acids. CDR1 is MNHNS and CDR2 is SASEGT in the germline V gene. Trimming at V came to 8 bases and at J to 4 bases, leaving 7 bases not matched to a gene. The CDR3 here is CASGPDRGATEAFF. The CDR3 DNA reads TGTGCCAGCGGACCGGACAGGGGGGCCACTGAAGCTTTCTTT.

This clone came up a few times. V gene TRBV5-1 combines with J gene TRBJ2-7; 9 bases agree with TRBD1. This CDR3 has 16 residues. The germline CDR1 and CDR2 sequences are SGHRS and YFSETQ. With 1 base clipped from V and 4 bases from J, the junction kept 9 bases outside the gene matches. The DNA for the CDR3 is TGCGCCAGCAGCTTGACCCCGGGACAGGGATCTTACGAGCAGTACTTC. Protein: CASSLTPGQGSYEQYF.

This chain links TRBV27 with TRBJ1-5; TRBD1 agrees at 9 bases. Germline V gene data show CDR1 as MNHEY and CDR2 as SMNVEV (reference sequence). V was clipped by 8 bases and J by 9 bases; unmatched bases: 11. The CDR3 length is 14 residues. Here the CDR3 DNA reads TGTGCCAGCCGGACAGGACAGGGGTCTTGGCCCCAGCATTTT. It is translated as CASRTGQGSWPQHF.

The genes are TRBV23-1 and TRBJ1-1; D is undetermined. TRBV23-1 is recorded as an ORF, its role being uncertain. V was clipped by 2 bases and J by 5 bases, with 15 bases between them. CDR3 length equals 15 residues. The CDR3 protein is CASSQRGFIGTEAFF. The CDR3 region has the DNA TGCGCCAGCAGTCAACGGGGATTTATAGGAACTGAAGCTTTCTTT.

The CDR3 coding sequence is TGTGCCAGCAGCTCGGACAGAGGGTTCCACGAGCAGTACTTC. Protein: CASSSDRGFHEQYF. J is TRBJ2-7 and V is TRBV5-6; a weak D match, TRBD1 (6 bases). CDR1 and CDR2 from the germline V gene are SGHDT and YYEEEE. CDR3 size: 14 residues. Trimming removed 3 bases from V and 5 bases from J, with 15 bases in between.

CDR3 loop: CASSYLRGRSNYGYTF. CDR3 in DNA: TGTGCCAGCAGTTACCTGAGGGGGCGATCTAACTATGGCTACACCTTC. The chain has TRBV6-5 and TRBJ1-2; 7 bases match TRBD1. In germline, CDR1 is MNHEY, CDR2 SVGAGI. There are 16 residues in the CDR3. J lost 0 bases, V lost 2 bases, and 6 bases had no gene match.

The gene calls are TRBV30 and TRBJ2-1; 8 bases map to TRBD1. The V gene end was trimmed by 0 bases and the J gene end by 6 bases; junction bases not matched to a gene: 7. The CDR3 consists of 15 residues. The germline V gene encodes CDR1 GTSNPN and CDR2 SVGIG (reference sequence). In DNA, the CDR3 is TGTGCCTGGAGTGTTTTATGGACAGGGCTCAATGAGCAGTTCTTC. Its translation is CAWSVLWTGLNEQFF.

The chain carries TRBV7-8 and TRBJ2-5; 9 nucleotides align to TRBD1. The closer fit of TRBJ2-7 to the DNA end suggests the J call may be wrong. From germline, CDR1 is SGHVS and CDR2 FQNEAQ. The CDR3 sequence is 14 residues long. CDR3 bases: TGTGCCAGCAGCTTCGGGACAGGGTCATTCGAGCAGTACTTC. Encoded protein: CASSFGTGSFEQYF.

This rearrangement joins TRBV4-1 to TRBJ2-7; D is possibly TRBD1 (6 bases). The ends were cut back, 1 base at V and 2 bases at J, with 9 bases in the middle. Germline loops: CDR1 MGHRA, CDR2 YSYEKL. The CDR3 runs to 14 residues. The CDR3 spells CASSQGTGTYEQYF. DNA for the CDR3: TGCGCCAGCAGCCAAGGTACAGGGACCTACGAGCAGTACTTC.

This chain links TRBV25-1 with TRBJ2-1, with D possibly TRBD2 on 6 matching bases. Germline lookup yields CDR1 MGHDK and CDR2 SYGVNS. The CDR3 covers 14 residues. The V end lost 2 bases, the J end lost 7 bases, and 12 bases lay between the germline ends. Here the CDR3 reads CASSEPGLKNEQFF. The CDR3 DNA reads TGTGCCAGCAGTGAACCGGGACTTAAGAATGAGCAGTTCTTC.

DNA of the CDR3: TGTGCCAGCTCCACTAACTATGGCTACACCTTC. It is translated as CASSTNYGYTF. The V gene is TRBV9, the J gene TRBJ1-2, with unresolved D. V dropped 7 bases and J dropped 0 bases, with 4 bases sitting between them. Germline V gene sequence: CDR1 SGDLS, CDR2 YYNGEE. The CDR3 sequence is 11 residues long.

J is TRBJ2-7 and V is TRBV4-1; 8 nucleotides line up with TRBD2. Germline CDR1 MGHRA, CDR2 YSYEKL. V shed 0 bases, J shed 2 bases, and the junction held 6 bases outside the gene matches. The length of the CDR3 is 16 residues. The CDR3 here is CASSQDGLAGTYEQYF. CDR3 nucleotides: TGCGCCAGCAGCCAAGACGGATTAGCGGGAACCTACGAGCAGTACTTC.

This clone was observed a handful of times. The chain links TRBV14 to TRBJ1-2; D possibly corresponds to TRBD1 (6 bases). V gave up 1 base and J gave up 5 bases, with 17 bases separating them. Germline V gene sequence: CDR1 SGHDN, CDR2 FVKESK. CDR3 length: 16 amino acids. CDR3 sequence reads: CASSQVGGQSPYGYTF. Written as DNA, the CDR3 is TGTGCCAGCAGCCAAGTTGGTGGACAGAGCCCGTATGGCTACACCTTC.

Remarks on this clone: Within the sample, other DNA sequences also encode this same CDR3. This chain connects TRBV7-8 to TRBJ1-2, with D possibly matching TRBD1 (5 bases). The CDR3 contains 14 residues. Germline CDR1 SGHVS, CDR2 FQNEAQ. V was trimmed by 3 bases and J by 4 bases, leaving 12 bases between them. CDR3 nucleotide sequence: TGTGCCAGCAGCTTGATGGGGCACGTCTATGGCTACACCTTC. This codes for CASSLMGHVYGYTF.

This clone has only a few counts. J is TRBJ1-2 and V is TRBV5-4; TRBD1 matches 10 bases. Germline values: CDR1 SGHNT, CDR2 YYREEE (reference sequence). There are 16 residues in the CDR3. J lost 3 bases, V lost 3 bases, and 8 bases had no gene match. CDR3 sequence (DNA): TGTGCCAGCAGCTGGGGGACAGGGGAAGGGGACTATGGCTACACCTTC. Translation: CASSWGTGEGDYGYTF.

The CDR3 region has the DNA TGTGCCAGCTCAGCGGGGACGGCCTCGACTGAAGCTTTCTTT. Translation gives CASSAGTASTEAFF. The genes are TRBV18 and TRBJ1-1, with D possibly matching TRBD1 (5 bases). The CDR3 totals 14 residues. V was clipped by 5 bases and J by 5 bases, with 15 bases between them. Per germline, CDR1 KGHSH and CDR2 LQKENI.